A selection of T cell receptor beta chains follows, all from one sample in a study of blood T cell repertoires in COVID-19. Data came from immunoSEQ multiplex PCR; TCRdb stores just in-frame clones and leaves some out. The table records 230,000 or so clones, more than 85% of them present only once. Sequenced material: peripheral blood. Receptors originate from a man between 40 and 49 years old with active or convalescent COVID-19. Both conserved end residues are trimmed from each CDR3.

v_call cdr3_aa
TRBV28 ASSLRNYGYT
TRBV28 ASVSGGEYNEQF
TRBV3-1/TRBV3-2 ASSQGGGYNSPLH
TRBV3-1/TRBV3-2 ATQSQGNYEQY
TRBV5-1 ASSLTPSTAGGYT
TRBV1 TSSQVSRKGGTVTEAF
TRBV5-5 ASSLEMDRGRPWDEKLF
TRBV3-1/TRBV3-2 ASSQDLTRGGREQF
TRBV19 ASRITNRAHTGELF
TRBV27 ASRPDRVTGANVLT
TRBV28 ASKTTGGNYGYT
TRBV11-2 ASSAQRGTYEQY
TRBV19 ASTLRTSGRVNTGELF
TRBV5-4 ASSLDFGGELF
TRBV7-9 ASSPLGLETQY
TRBV16 ASSQFPGNGYT
TRBV5-1 ASSSLLGSLSYEQY
TRBV5-1 ASSFGQVDGNTIY
TRBV29-1 SVVDSAEAF
TRBV3-1/TRBV3-2 ASSQAKEFSEAF
TRBV5-1 ASSLGDSDFQPQH
TRBV7-5 VRSPRQDPNEKLF
TRBV19 ASSIIGQSSGANVLT
TRBV6-4 ASSDGGLRTDTQY
TRBV7-2 ASSFPGLRTGELF
TRBV28 ASSLRSRAGELF
TRBV19 ASSIKFLAGGVSSYNEQF
TRBV7-9 ASSSRWTGEDEQY
TRBV11-2 ASSLFHGIRGTEAF
TRBV7-2 ASSLGVSNQPQH
TRBV28 ASSLLEGRESPLH
TRBV6-1 ASSEADRGFGSPLH
TRBV5-4 ASSAPDSPSYEQY
TRBV12-3/TRBV12-4 ASIRGKETQY
TRBV5-1 ASSLAEDRGKGYT
TRBV7-9 ASSLGQGREKLF
TRBV7-2 ASSKTGTMQQPQH
TRBV30 AWSQLSKGYGYT
TRBV18 ASSTGTGGRYGYT
TRBV5-6 ASCRDRGYGYT
TRBV27 ARREGVSSAF
TRBV27 ASSLFFSVAGKGTDTQY
TRBV2 ASSDVAVGTEAF
TRBV19 ASSIGRGTRSTDTQY
TRBV3-1/TRBV3-2 ASSQGRALSGNTIY